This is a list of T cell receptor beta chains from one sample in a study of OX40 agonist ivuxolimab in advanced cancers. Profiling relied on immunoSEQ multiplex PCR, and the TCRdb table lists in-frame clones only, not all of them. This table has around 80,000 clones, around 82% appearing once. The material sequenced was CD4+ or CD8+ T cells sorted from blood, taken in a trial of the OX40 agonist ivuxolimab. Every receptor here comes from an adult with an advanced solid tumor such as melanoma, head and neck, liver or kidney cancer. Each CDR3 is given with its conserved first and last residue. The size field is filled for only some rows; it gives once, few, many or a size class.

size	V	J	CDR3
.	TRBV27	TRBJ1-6	CAIDTKDHPSSYNSPLHF
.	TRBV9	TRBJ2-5	CASSGDVKETQYF
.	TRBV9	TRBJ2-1	CASSVDQTRDEQFF
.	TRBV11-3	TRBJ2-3	CASSFGNRDNTDTQYF
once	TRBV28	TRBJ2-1	CASSAPGLAGPLEQFF
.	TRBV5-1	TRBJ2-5	CASSLAERGETQYF
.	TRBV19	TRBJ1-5	CASTGTGGGQPQHF
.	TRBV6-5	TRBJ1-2	CATAWSGGYTF
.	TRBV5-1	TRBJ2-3	CASSLDIVSTDTQYF
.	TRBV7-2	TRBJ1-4	CASSLLGDRGEKLFF
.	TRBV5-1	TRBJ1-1	CASSLGDGNPVVTEAFF
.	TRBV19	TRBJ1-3	CASSEVSAGNTIYF
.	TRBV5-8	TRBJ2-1	CASSLVLAGGSEQFF
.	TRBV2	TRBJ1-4	CASSELDRDEKLFF
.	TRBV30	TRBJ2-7	CAWRGGLRDRGDEQYF
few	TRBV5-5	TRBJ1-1	CASSSIDVGGVAFF
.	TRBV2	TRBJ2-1	CASRAGAGNEQFF
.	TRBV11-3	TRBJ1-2	CASSKAPDIANYGYTF
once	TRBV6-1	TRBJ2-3	CASSEAQGEADTQYF
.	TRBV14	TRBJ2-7	CASSLWAWGEQYF
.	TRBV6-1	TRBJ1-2	CASRPMGQDYGYTF
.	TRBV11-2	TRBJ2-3	CASSPLVSTDTQYF
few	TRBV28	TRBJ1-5	CASSLGMRNQPQHF
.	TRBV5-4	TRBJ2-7	CASSLGQGLPGQYF
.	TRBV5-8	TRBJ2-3	CASSWDRATSTDTQYF
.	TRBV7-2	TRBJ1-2	CASSQGRYGYTF
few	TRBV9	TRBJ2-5	CASSVSGTRGETQYF
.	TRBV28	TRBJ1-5	CASSLPGTQDQPQHF
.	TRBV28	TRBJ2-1	CASNPAGGTHNEQFF
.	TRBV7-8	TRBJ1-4	CASSSENSKLFF
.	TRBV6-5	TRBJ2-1	CASSYSRTAYNEQFF
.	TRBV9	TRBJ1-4	CASSAQTSTNEKLFF
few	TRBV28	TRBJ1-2	CASRWDRGLYGYTF
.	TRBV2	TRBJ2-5	CASKPGARLETQYF
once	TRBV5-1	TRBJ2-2	CASSLVLTGAGGELFF
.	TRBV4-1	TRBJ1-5	CASSHDVTSGTLNQPQHF
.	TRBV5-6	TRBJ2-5	CASSLPRRGDLEETQYF
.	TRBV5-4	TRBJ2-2	CASSSGQGRSGELFF
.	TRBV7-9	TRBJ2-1	CASSWRLAGYNEQFF
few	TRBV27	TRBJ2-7	CASSSAQEYEQYF
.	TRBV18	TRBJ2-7	CASSPPGTAYEQYF
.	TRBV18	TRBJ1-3	CASSPLKAGTGNTIYF
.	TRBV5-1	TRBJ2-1	CASRAELLNNEQFF
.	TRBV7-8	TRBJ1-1	CASSLVQGANTEAFF
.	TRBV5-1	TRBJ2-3	CASSTLTELTDTQYF
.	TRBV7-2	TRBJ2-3	CASSLGAVMADTQYF
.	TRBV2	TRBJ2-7	CASHGGSASYEQYF
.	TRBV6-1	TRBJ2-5	CASSPGVAETQYF
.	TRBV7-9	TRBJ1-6	CASSSTGNSPLHF
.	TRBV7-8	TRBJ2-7	CASSSSGFSYEQYF
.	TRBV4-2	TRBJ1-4	CASSQDRGGANEKLFF
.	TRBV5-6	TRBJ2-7	CASSLGSGRSSYEQYF
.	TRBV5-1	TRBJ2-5	CASSLLAGVTETQYF
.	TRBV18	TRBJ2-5	CASSPSQETQYF